The 26 T cell receptor beta chains given below trace back to one sample, sequenced in a study of blood T cell repertoires in COVID-19. Sequencing used immunoSEQ multiplex PCR; TCRdb keeps in-frame clones, though not all of them. This sample has approximately 180,000 clones, with 70% to 90% found just once. The sample taken for sequencing was peripheral blood. The receptor source for this set is a human donor with active or convalescent COVID-19. The donor label of this sample is uncertain.

V usage is TRBV28 and J usage is TRBJ1-2; TRBD1 might be the D (5 bases). V was shortened by 3 bases and J by 2 bases, with 10 bases between the two germline ends. The CDR3 extends over 14 amino acids. Germline lookup yields CDR1 MDHEN and CDR2 SYDVKM. The DNA of the CDR3 is TGTGCCAGCAGTTTTGGAGGGGAGAACTATGGCTACACCTTC. Its protein product is CASSFGGENYGYTF.

The rearrangement uses TRBV7-2 and TRBJ1-5, with 8 bases lining up with TRBD1. CDR3 length equals 15 residues. Germline values: CDR1 SGHTA, CDR2 FQGNSA. The junction had 7 bases not matched to a gene; V was cut back by 5 bases and J by 4 bases. CDR3 coding DNA: TGTGCCAGCAGCCGGGACAGGCAGGGAAATCAGCCCCAGCATTTT. Amino acids: CASSRDRQGNQPQHF.

This clone was detected many times. This chain links TRBV25-1 with TRBJ1-2, with D possibly being TRBD1 (5 bases). Germline values: CDR1 MGHDK, CDR2 SYGVNS. Trimming shortened V by 3 bases and J by 5 bases, and 16 bases separated the two germline ends. The length of the CDR3 is 15 residues. CDR3 nucleotide sequence: TGTGCCAGCAGTGAGCATTCTACGGGGGTATATGGCTACACCTTC. It codes for CASSEHSTGVYGYTF.

This clone has just one count. The chain uses TRBV7-3 and TRBJ2-1; 7 bases are a match to TRBD2. The CDR3 is 16 amino acids. J lost 4 bases, V lost 5 bases, and 11 bases had no gene match. The germline V gene has CDR1 SGHTA and CDR2 FQGTGA. In DNA form, the CDR3 reads TGTGCCAGCAGCCAAACTAGCGCGGGGCGTTACAATGAGCAGTTCTTC. Its protein is CASSQTSAGRYNEQFF. Complete variable domain (other parts from reference TRBV7-3 and TRBJ2-1): GAGVSQTPSNKVTEKGKYVELRCDPISGHTALYWYRQSLGQGPEFLIYFQGTGAADDSGLPNDRFFAVRPEGSVSTLKIQRTERGDSAVYLCASSQTSAGRYNEQFFGPGTRLTVL.

This chain connects TRBV28 to TRBJ2-1, with 14 bases lining up with TRBD2. V shed 3 bases, J shed 7 bases, and the junction held 5 bases outside the gene matches. Germline values: CDR1 MDHEN, CDR2 SYDVKM. This CDR3 contains 16 residues. The CDR3 region is CASSFFRTSGGNEQFF. In DNA form, the CDR3 reads TGTGCCAGCAGTTTCTTCCGGACTAGCGGGGGGAATGAGCAGTTCTTC.

The chain employs TRBV10-3 and TRBJ1-2; 9 bases map to TRBD1. The CDR3 is 19 residues long. V shed 0 bases, J shed 8 bases, and the junction held 19 bases outside the gene matches. CDR1 and CDR2 from the germline V gene are ENHRY and SYGVKD. CDR3 nucleotide sequence: TGTGCCATCAGTGAGTCGATTGGTTATGAACAGGGGGCCGGATTCGGCTACACCTTC. It encodes CAISESIGYEQGAGFGYTF.

The chain joins TRBV9 to TRBJ2-3; TRBD2 agrees at 12 bases. The CDR3 runs 19 residues. The V segment lost 3 bases and the J segment 0 bases; nucleotides outside the gene matches: 11. Germline CDR1 SGDLS, CDR2 YYNGEE. CDR3 protein: CASSALASGRVTSTDTQYF. Written as DNA, the CDR3 is TGTGCCAGCAGCGCCCTTGCTAGCGGGAGGGTAACTAGCACAGATACGCAGTATTTT.

The V and J genes are TRBV5-4 and TRBJ1-3; no definite D call. There are 15 residues in the CDR3. Germline CDR1 and CDR2: SGHNT and YYREEE (reference sequence). The V and J ends lost 0 bases and 1 base respectively, with 8 bases between them. The CDR3 loop is CASSLEGGSGNTIYF. The CDR3 DNA is TGTGCCAGCAGCTTGGAAGGCGGATCTGGAAACACCATATATTTT.

V and J are TRBV5-1 and TRBJ2-7, with D possibly TRBD2 on 5 matching bases. This CDR3 spans 12 amino acids. Germline V CDR1 and CDR2: SGHRS, YFSETQ. V lost 5 bases, J lost 6 bases, and 12 bases lay in between. This CDR3 reads CASRYGIGEQYF. The CDR3 nucleotides are TGCGCCAGCAGATACGGGATAGGCGAGCAGTACTTC.

Turning to this clone: Other DNA sequences within the sample encode an identical CDR3. V gene TRBV24-1 combines with J gene TRBJ2-1; 8 bases fit TRBD2. The CDR3 has 16 residues. Trimming took 3 bases from V and 1 from J; bases not matched to a gene: 4. Germline V gene sequence: CDR1 KGHDR, CDR2 SFDVKD. The CDR3 reads CATSDPSGSSYNEQFF. The CDR3 DNA reads TGTGCCACCAGTGATCCCAGCGGGAGTTCCTACAATGAGCAGTTCTTC.

The gene calls are TRBV21-1 and TRBJ2-7; TRBD1 is the table's D call and was not checked against the DNA. TRBV21-1 is a documented pseudogene. CDR3 length equals 21 residues. This CDR3 reads CASSKGRGQGHPQADFYEQYF. CDR3 bases: TGTGCCAGCAGCAAAGGGCGAGGACAGGGTCACCCGCAAGCAGATTTTTACGAGCAGTACTTC.

V gene TRBV7-3 combines with J gene TRBJ2-1; 13 bases map to TRBD2. This CDR3 is 16 amino acids long. CDR1 is SGHTA, CDR2 FQGTGA, per germline. The V gene end was trimmed by 2 bases and the J gene end by 4 bases; junction bases not matched to a gene: 2. The CDR3 DNA follows: TGTGCCAGCAGCTTAGAGGGACTAGCGGGATACAATGAGCAGTTCTTC. This gives the protein CASSLEGLAGYNEQFF.

The chain joins TRBV28 to TRBJ1-5; D is uncertain. The ends were cut back, 6 bases at V and 8 bases at J, with 14 bases in the middle. The CDR3 loop spans 13 amino acids. CDR1 is MDHEN, CDR2 SYDVKM, per germline. The CDR3, as DNA: TGTGCCAGCAGGGAGGTGCCATCGAAGCCCCAGCATTTT. The encoded protein is CASREVPSKPQHF.

The genes are TRBV6-5 and TRBJ2-2; TRBD1 might be the D (6 bases). The CDR3 sequence is 14 residues long. V lost 6 bases and J lost 6, with 14 bases in between. Germline lookup yields CDR1 MNHEY and CDR2 SVGAGI. CDR3 amino acids: CASRIRDIAGELFF. In DNA, the CDR3 is TGTGCCAGCAGAATACGGGACATTGCCGGGGAGCTGTTTTTT.

This clone came up a few times. V gene TRBV24-1 combines with J gene TRBJ2-7, with a tentative D call TRBD2 (6 bases). The CDR3 is 15 residues long. V shed 5 bases and J shed 2 bases, with 15 bases lying between them. Per germline, CDR1 KGHDR and CDR2 SFDVKD. The CDR3 is CATSVGAGGPYEQYF. The CDR3 DNA follows: TGTGCCACCAGTGTAGGTGCCGGGGGACCCTACGAGCAGTACTTC.

The chain employs TRBV2 and TRBJ1-6; no clear D. V lost 7 bases to trimming and J lost 5 bases, with 15 bases between them. This CDR3 is built from 15 residues. Germline assignment: CDR1 SNHLY and CDR2 FYNNEI. In DNA form, the CDR3 reads TGTGCCAGCACCCCCGAACGGTACGATAATTCACCCCTCCACTTT. This sequence encodes CASTPERYDNSPLHF.

The V and J genes are TRBV3-1 (or the pseudogene TRBV3-2) and TRBJ2-7; 7 bases map to TRBD2. J gave up 5 bases and V 4 bases, and 14 bases lay outside the gene matches. CDR3 length: 16 amino acids. Germline V gene sequence: CDR1 LGHDT, CDR2 YNNKEL (reference sequence). CDR3 bases: TGTGCCAGCAGCCGGACGGGATCCGGGAGGTACAACGAGCAGTACTTC. This codes for CASSRTGSGRYNEQYF.

The gene calls are TRBV2 and TRBJ2-3; TRBD2 matches 10 bases. From germline, CDR1 is SNHLY and CDR2 FYNNEI. The CDR3 sequence is 17 residues long. With 2 bases clipped from V and 5 bases from J, the junction kept 10 bases outside the gene matches. The CDR3 DNA sequence: TGTGCCAGCAGTGAATTTTCTAGCGGGAGTCCCAAAGATACGCAGTATTTT. Its translation is CASSEFSSGSPKDTQYF.

DNA for the CDR3: TGTGCCAGCAGCTTAGGCTTTAGCAGAGCCACCGGGGAGCTGTTTTTT. It codes for CASSLGFSRATGELFF. The V gene is TRBV11-2, the J gene TRBJ2-2; D is unclear. Germline V CDR1 and CDR2: SGHAT, FQNNGV. Trimming shortened V by 1 base and J by 4 bases, and 13 bases separated the two germline ends. The CDR3 is made up of 16 amino acids.

CDR3 residues: CASSLWSYEQYF. DNA of the CDR3: TGTGCCAGCAGTTTATGGAGCTACGAGCAGTACTTC. The chain recombines TRBV28 with TRBJ2-7, with D unresolved. This CDR3 has 12 amino acids. Per the germline V gene, CDR1 is MDHEN and CDR2 is SYDVKM. Deletions cut 0 bases from V and 3 bases from J, with 3 bases between.

V is TRBV6-1 and J is TRBJ2-5; a possible D gene is TRBD2 (6 bases). CDR3 length: 15 amino acids. Trimming shortened V by 5 bases and J by 0 bases, and 13 bases separated the two germline ends. Germline CDR1 and CDR2: MNHNS and SASEGT. The CDR3 region has the DNA TGTGCCAGCAGTTCGGGGAGGCTGGACCAAGAGACCCAGTACTTC. This codes for CASSSGRLDQETQYF.

The rearrangement joins TRBV5-1 to TRBJ1-2; tentatively, D is TRBD1 (6 bases). CDR3 size: 15 residues. Trimming pared 0 bases from V and 3 bases from J, leaving 12 bases between. Germline CDR1 and CDR2: SGHRS and YFSETQ. The CDR3: CASSLDRASYYGYTF. CDR3 nucleotides: TGCGCCAGCAGCTTGGACAGGGCGTCTTACTATGGCTACACCTTC. The full variable domain, rest sourced from reference TRBV5-1 and TRBJ1-2, is KAGVTQTPRYLIKTRGQQVTLSCSPISGHRSVSWYQQTPGQGLQFLFEYFSETQRNKGNFPGRFSGRQFSNSRSEMNVSTLELGDSALYLCASSLDRASYYGYTFGSGTRLTVV.

This clone was recorded once. The V gene is TRBV21-1, the J gene TRBJ2-1; TRBD2 is the table's D call and was not checked against the DNA. TRBV21-1 counts as a pseudogene. This CDR3 is built from 17 residues. The CDR3 region is CASSKRDDGGSYNEQFF. DNA for the CDR3: TGTGCCAGCAGCAAGAGGGACGACGGGGGTTCGTACAATGAGCAGTTCTTC.

V gene TRBV14 combines with J gene TRBJ1-5; TRBD1 might be the D (6 bases). The germline CDR1 and CDR2 sequences are SGHDN and FVKESK. V shed 1 base and J shed 5 bases, with 15 bases lying between them. The CDR3 loop spans 16 amino acids. CDR3: CASSQGGGRGHQPQHF. CDR3 nucleotides: TGTGCCAGCAGCCAAGGTGGGGGCAGGGGACATCAGCCCCAGCATTTT.

This chain links TRBV6-2 or TRBV6-3 with TRBJ1-4; the D is unclear. The ends were cut back, 5 bases at V and 13 bases at J, with 11 bases in the middle. CDR1 and CDR2 (germline): MNHEY, SVGEGT. The CDR3 has 11 residues. CDR3 residues: CASSGRGGLFF. CDR3 nucleotide sequence: TGTGCCAGCAGTGGCCGGGGTGGACTGTTTTTT.

The chain joins TRBV6-5 to TRBJ2-1; 10 bases line up with TRBD1. In germline, CDR1 is MNHEY, CDR2 SVGAGI. This CDR3 region has 14 residues. V shed 6 bases, J shed 8 bases, and the junction held 7 bases outside the gene matches. The CDR3: CASRRDRGKDEQFF. The CDR3 DNA reads as TGTGCCAGCAGACGGGACAGGGGTAAAGATGAGCAGTTCTTC.